This TCR beta chain is drawn from a study of shared clonotypes between healthy human individuals (TCRdb year 2020). About the full investigation: A couple of women and a few men aged 18 to 49 years were included in the cohort. Per donor, three plates each were used for CD4 naive and CD4 memory, two for CD8 naive, and one for CD8 memory. The study deeply sequenced blood TCR repertoires of five healthy adults to estimate repertoire size and the extent of clonotype sharing between individuals. To increase sequencing depth and limit assay-specific biases, different laboratories used diverse techniques to prepare libraries and sequence TCR repertoires. Between about 0.8 and 8.9 billion PBMCs per donor were obtained by leukapheresis. Points the paper makes about the study in general: Pairwise subsampling led to the expectation that sequencing depth would affect the degree of clonotype sharing among donors. The small number of donors limited the genetic and exposure-history diversity represented. Higher generation probabilities were observed for clonotypes shared by all four sorted-subset donors than for non-shared clonotypes. Across several donors, around 5.4% of naive CD4, roughly 3.4% of naive CD8, approximately 2.5% of memory CD4, and 0.4% of memory CD8 clonotypes were shared. Larger estimated clonotype richness was generally found for naive subsets than for memory subsets. Incomplete sequencing was indicated by rarefaction of sorted-subset datasets, despite the large sequencing depth. Sampling was restricted to blood, and TCR repertoires in tissues likely differ from the TCR repertoires found in blood.

With regard to this clone: What antigen it recognizes has not been identified. The sample holds no much larger clone one base away, and base qualities are not on file.

CDR1 ENHRY and CDR2 SYGVKD were looked up in the germline V gene. The CDR3 contains 13 residues, cysteine and phenylalanine counted. The retained sequence is limited to the CDR3, 39 bases, with the frame set at the first base. V is shortened by 2 bases, J by 7 bases, and the region joining them spans 11 bases. TCR CDR3 regions were amplified from genomic DNA by multiplex PCR using the deep immunoSEQ assay. For each cell subset, the extracted genomic DNA was distributed evenly across all wells of several immunoSEQ 96-well plates, and each plate served as one replicate. For sorted subsets, approximately 210 ng genomic DNA, equal to about 30,000 T cell genomes, was loaded into each replicate PCR. Purified libraries were quantified with a Qubit 3.0 fluorometer, sized on a Bioanalyzer 2100, and re-quantified with the KAPA Library Quantification kit. A separate single-read 150-cycle Illumina NextSeq 550 flow cell was used to sequence each immunoSEQ 96-well plate. In the paper's pipeline: Because the immunoSEQ output held only junctional sequences and lacked quality scores, the filtering could not match the filtering applied to full-length reads. To assign V/J genes and CDR3, sequences were annotated against IMGT germline references using PyIR, a Python wrapper for IgBLAST v1.9. Any read was removed if the V/J assignment was weak (E-value above 1e-6), the CDR3 was missing, or the read contained stop codons, out-of-frame junctions, or ambiguous translated residues. A V3J clonotype was defined by an identical inferred V gene, J gene, and CDR3 amino acid sequence. Percentage overlap between repertoires was computed as shared unique clonotypes divided by the size of the smaller repertoire. Three approaches were used to assess repertoire richness: RTK rarefaction, the Chao1 estimator, and Recon v2.1 estimates of unobserved clonotypes. For all TCRbeta clonotypes obtained by the gDNA method from a handful of donors, generation probabilities were computed with OLGA. Held by TCRdb, this immuneACCESS table contains in-frame sequences only and omits some clones. Under half of the omission traces to an unresolved V gene where checked; the cause of the rest is unknown. V and J calls and clone size are copied from that table; D and trimming were computed from the DNA. The sample profile shows millions of clones; around 94% of them were found once. The top ten clones comprise 0.11% to 0.15% of the sample.

Donors were healthy HIV-negative adults with no recently reported acute infections or vaccinations. Every donor was a Caucasian adult living in Nashville, Tennessee, USA. CD4+ T cells were enriched through magnetic negative selection, after which naive cells were positively selected on CD45RA and the remaining negative fraction served as the memory subset. Blood was obtained by leukapheresis, after which PBMCs were separated by Ficoll-Histopaque density gradient centrifugation and cryopreserved in liquid nitrogen vapor phase. Purity and quantity of every magnetically sorted T cell population were checked by analytical flow cytometry. From each sorted fraction, genomic DNA was isolated and quantified by UV absorbance on a Nanodrop 2000c.

Sequencing was done on a sample of naive CD4+ T cells sorted from blood. The sample's cell subset or site, from its label and the paper: CD45RA+ positively selected. Rearrangement joined TRBV10-3 to TRBJ1-2; TRBD1 is a possible D gene, resting on 5 matching bases. The receptor comes from a man aged 18 to 30 in good health. The CDR3 protein: CAISEGGGSGYTF. The nucleotides are TGTGCCATCAGTGAGGGTGGGGGTAGTGGCTACACCTTC.